Presented here are 18 T cell receptor beta chains from one specimen sequenced in a study of cytomegalovirus exposure and HLA in healthy donors. PCR involved 60 Vbeta and 13 Jbeta primers. Repertoires were generated with immunoSEQ multiplex PCR, while TCRdb's copy carries only in-frame clones and drops some. The table has about 69,000 clones, around 76% seen once. Sequenced material: PBMCs. The receptors here all came from a man aged 18 to 30 in good health and CMV-seronegative.

There are a few counts of this clone. The V gene is TRBV5-6, the J gene TRBJ1-3; D is perhaps TRBD1 (5 bases). V was shortened by 5 bases and J by 3 bases, with 12 bases between the two germline ends. The CDR3 covers 14 residues. Germline CDR1 and CDR2: SGHDT and YYEEEE. CDR3 sequence reads: CASSPGKSGNTIYF. DNA for the CDR3: TGTGCCAGCAGTCCAGGGAAAAGTGGAAACACCATATATTTT.

The rearrangement links TRBV5-4 to TRBJ2-1; 12 nucleotides agree with TRBD2. The CDR3 is 17 amino acids. The junction had 5 bases not matched to a gene; V was cut back by 3 bases and J by 1 base. In germline, CDR1 is SGHNT, CDR2 YYREEE (reference sequence). The CDR3 region is CASSSLTSGGSYNEQFF. The CDR3 DNA sequence: TGTGCCAGCAGCTCACTAACTAGCGGGGGGTCCTACAATGAGCAGTTCTTC.

This clone was detected only once. J is TRBJ1-5 and V is TRBV10-3, with 10 bases aligning to TRBD1. Germline V CDR1 and CDR2: ENHRY, SYGVKD. The CDR3 spans 19 residues. Unmatched junction bases numbered 18, after V lost 10 bases and J lost 0 bases. The DNA for the CDR3 is TGTGCCACAGCCACCGGGACAGGGGTTCGTGGGGGTAGCAATCAGCCCCAGCATTTT. The encoded protein is CATATGTGVRGGSNQPQHF.

This sequence joins TRBV7-8 and TRBJ1-5; TRBD1 agrees at 7 bases. CDR3 length equals 16 residues. J was trimmed by 0 bases and V by 5 bases; bases with no gene match: 7. Germline values: CDR1 SGHVS, CDR2 FQNEAQ. The CDR3: CASSRGTVNSNQPQHF. The DNA of the CDR3 is TGTGCCAGCAGCAGAGGGACAGTCAATAGCAATCAGCCCCAGCATTTT.

J is TRBJ1-5 and V is TRBV5-6, with D possibly being TRBD1 (5 bases). The germline gives CDR1 SGHDT, CDR2 YYEEEE. V was shortened by 7 bases and J by 0 bases, with 17 bases between the two germline ends. The CDR3 length is 16 residues. The CDR3 region is CASGGTPSDSNQPQHF. CDR3 in DNA: TGTGCCAGCGGAGGGACGCCTTCGGATAGCAATCAGCCCCAGCATTTT.

J is TRBJ1-2 and V is TRBV6-6; a possible D gene is TRBD1 (6 bases). Germline values: CDR1 MNHNY, CDR2 SVGAGI (reference sequence). There are 15 residues in the CDR3. Trimming shortened V by 7 bases and J by 2 bases, and 17 bases separated the two germline ends. CDR3 in DNA: TGTGCCAGCAAAGGCGAGGGAGACAGGAACTATGGCTACACCTTC. Protein sequence: CASKGEGDRNYGYTF.

The chain employs TRBV6-1 and TRBJ2-6; D is undetermined. Trimming stripped 7 bases from V and 0 bases from J, with 7 bases between. This CDR3 has 14 residues. Germline values: CDR1 MNHNS, CDR2 SASEGT. CDR3 sequence reads: CASNSISGANVLTF. The CDR3 DNA is TGTGCCAGCAACAGTATCTCTGGGGCCAACGTCCTGACTTTC.

The CDR3 sequence: CASSESGQVGEKLFF. The CDR3 DNA is TGCGCCAGCAGTGAGTCGGGACAGGTCGGAGAAAAACTGTTTTTT. The chain couples TRBV10-2 to TRBJ1-4, with TRBD1 matching 8 bases. This CDR3 has 15 amino acids. V lost 0 bases, J lost 8 bases, and 5 bases stayed unmatched. CDR1 and CDR2 from the germline V gene are WSHSY and SAAADI.

This chain links TRBV19 with TRBJ1-2; tentative D call: TRBD1 (6 bases). Germline CDR1 LNHDA, CDR2 SQIVND (reference sequence). V was shortened by 3 bases and J by 6 bases, with 11 bases between the two germline ends. The CDR3 runs 13 residues. The CDR3 DNA follows: TGTGCCAGTAGTATTGGACAGCCTAATGGCTACACCTTC. Translated: CASSIGQPNGYTF.

The J gene is TRBJ2-7, the V gene TRBV6-1; D call uncertain. CDR1 is MNHNS and CDR2 is SASEGT in the germline V gene. The CDR3 runs to 14 residues. V was clipped by 6 bases and J by 0 bases, with 12 bases between them. CDR3 DNA sequence: TGTGCCAGCAGGCAGATTATAGCCTCCTACGAGCAGTACTTC. Its translation is CASRQIIASYEQYF.

The chain has TRBV7-8 and TRBJ1-1; 12 nucleotides align to TRBD1. Germline CDR1 SGHVS, CDR2 FQNEAQ. This CDR3 region has 16 residues. V lost 5 bases to trimming and J lost 3 bases; unmatched junction nucleotides: 7. The CDR3 reads CASSARDRGRDTEAFF. In DNA form, the CDR3 reads TGTGCCAGCAGCGCCCGGGACAGGGGGCGCGACACTGAAGCTTTCTTT.

The rearrangement uses TRBV4-3 and TRBJ1-1, with unresolved D. CDR1 is LGHNA, CDR2 YSLEER, per germline. The length of the CDR3 is 15 residues. The V gene lost 0 bases and the J gene lost 4 bases, with 12 bases spanning the gap. The CDR3 DNA follows: TGCGCCAGCAGCCAAGATTTCCCGGGGTCCACTGAAGCTTTCTTT. Its translation: CASSQDFPGSTEAFF.

This chain links TRBV4-1 with TRBJ2-7; TRBD2 agrees at 7 bases. The CDR3 totals 16 residues. Germline V gene lookup returns CDR1 MGHRA and CDR2 YSYEKL. Germline trimming cut 1 base from V and 3 bases from J; bases unmatched to any gene: 9. The DNA of the CDR3 is TGCGCCAGCAGCCAAGGACTCGGTGGGACTAACTACGAGCAGTACTTC. Residues: CASSQGLGGTNYEQYF.

The chain carries TRBV19 and TRBJ1-2; D might be TRBD1 (5 bases). The CDR3 extends over 13 amino acids. CDR1 LNHDA and CDR2 SQIVND come from the germline V gene (reference sequence). The germline V and J ends were trimmed by 9 bases and 4 bases, with 15 bases remaining between them. CDR3 DNA sequence: TGTGCCAGCTCCCACTCGGGGGGCTATGGCTACACCTTC. Its translation: CASSHSGGYGYTF.

The CDR3 DNA is TGTGCCAGTAAGCCGGGGGGGGATACGCAGTATTTT. This translates into CASKPGGDTQYF. The V gene is TRBV19, the J gene TRBJ2-3, with 8 bases lining up with TRBD2. CDR1 is LNHDA, CDR2 SQIVND, per germline (reference sequence). V was pared by 7 bases and J by 6 bases, with 3 bases of the junction left unmatched. The CDR3 loop spans 12 amino acids.

The CDR3 coding sequence is TGTGCCAGCAGCCCCGGGACTAGCCTGGGGAATGAGCAGTTCTTC. This gives the protein CASSPGTSLGNEQFF. The rearrangement links TRBV7-9 to TRBJ2-1, with TRBD2 matching 9 bases. After removal of 5 bases from V and 7 bases from J, the junction contained 9 bases not matched to a gene. In germline, CDR1 is SEHNR, CDR2 FQNEAQ (reference sequence). The CDR3 covers 15 residues.

This clone was picked up a small number of times. V gene TRBV6-5 combines with J gene TRBJ2-5; 9 positions match TRBD1. Germline lookup yields CDR1 MNHEY and CDR2 SVGAGI. The CDR3 is 16 amino acids. The trim removed 0 bases at V and 3 bases at J, leaving 5 bases unmatched. The CDR3 spells CASSYSGTGWEETQYF. CDR3 DNA: TGTGCCAGCAGTTACTCCGGGACAGGGTGGGAAGAGACCCAGTACTTC.

The chain is built from TRBV11-2 and TRBJ2-7; tentatively, D is TRBD2 (6 bases). The CDR3 is made up of 17 amino acids. CDR1 and CDR2 from the germline V gene are SGHAT and FQNNGV. Trimming took off 2 bases at V and 1 base at J, with 18 bases between the two ends. The CDR3 region has the DNA TGTGCCAGCAGCTTACGTTCCGGGACTGTGGCATCCTACGAGCAGTACTTC. It is translated as CASSLRSGTVASYEQYF.